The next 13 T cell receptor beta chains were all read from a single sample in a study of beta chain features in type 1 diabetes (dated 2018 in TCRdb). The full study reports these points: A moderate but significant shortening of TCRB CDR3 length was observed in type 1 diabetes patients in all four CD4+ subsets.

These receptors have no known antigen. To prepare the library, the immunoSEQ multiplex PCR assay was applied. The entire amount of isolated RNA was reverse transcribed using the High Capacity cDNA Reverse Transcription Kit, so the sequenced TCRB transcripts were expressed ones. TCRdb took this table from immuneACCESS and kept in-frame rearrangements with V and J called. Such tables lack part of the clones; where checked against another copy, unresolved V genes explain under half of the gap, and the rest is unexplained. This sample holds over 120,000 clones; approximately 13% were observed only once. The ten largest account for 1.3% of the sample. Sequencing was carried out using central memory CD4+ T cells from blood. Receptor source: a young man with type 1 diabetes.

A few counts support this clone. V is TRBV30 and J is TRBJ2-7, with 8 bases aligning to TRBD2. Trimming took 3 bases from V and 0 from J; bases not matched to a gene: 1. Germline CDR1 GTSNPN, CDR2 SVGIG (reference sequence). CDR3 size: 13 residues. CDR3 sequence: CAWSSGSSYEQYF. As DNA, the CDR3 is TGTGCCTGGAGCAGCGGGAGCTCCTACGAGCAGTACTTC.

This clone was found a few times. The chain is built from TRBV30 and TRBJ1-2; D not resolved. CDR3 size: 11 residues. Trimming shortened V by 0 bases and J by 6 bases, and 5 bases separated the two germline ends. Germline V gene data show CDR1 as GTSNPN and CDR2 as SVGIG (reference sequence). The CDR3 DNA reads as TGTGCCTGGAGTGTTCGGCATGGCTACACCTTC. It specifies CAWSVRHGYTF.

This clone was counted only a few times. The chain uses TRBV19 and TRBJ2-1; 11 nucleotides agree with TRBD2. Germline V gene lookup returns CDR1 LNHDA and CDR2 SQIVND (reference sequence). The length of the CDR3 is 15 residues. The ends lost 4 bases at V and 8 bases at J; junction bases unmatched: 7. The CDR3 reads CASSKTSGERYEQFF. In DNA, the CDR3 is TGTGCCAGTAGTAAGACTAGCGGGGAGCGGTATGAGCAGTTCTTC.

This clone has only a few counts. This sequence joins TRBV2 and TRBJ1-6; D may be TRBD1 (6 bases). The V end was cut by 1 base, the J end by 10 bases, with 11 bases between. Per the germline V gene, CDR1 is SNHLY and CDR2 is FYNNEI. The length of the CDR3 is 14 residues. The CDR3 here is CASSEEGVASPLHF. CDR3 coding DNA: TGTGCCAGCAGTGAAGAGGGGGTGGCCTCACCCCTCCACTTT.

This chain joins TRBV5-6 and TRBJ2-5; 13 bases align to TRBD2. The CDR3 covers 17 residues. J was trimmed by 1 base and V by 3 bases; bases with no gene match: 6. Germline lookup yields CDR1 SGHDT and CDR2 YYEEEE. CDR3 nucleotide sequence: TGTGCCAGCAGCTCCCTGACTAGCGGGGGGTCCCAAGAGACCCAGTACTTC. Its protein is CASSSLTSGGSQETQYF.

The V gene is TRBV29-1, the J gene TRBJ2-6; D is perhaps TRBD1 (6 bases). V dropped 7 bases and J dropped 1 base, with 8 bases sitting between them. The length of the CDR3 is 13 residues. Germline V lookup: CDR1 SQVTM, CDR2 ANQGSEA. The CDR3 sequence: CSGGQSGANVLTF. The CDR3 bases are TGCAGCGGTGGACAGTCTGGGGCCAACGTCCTGACTTTC.

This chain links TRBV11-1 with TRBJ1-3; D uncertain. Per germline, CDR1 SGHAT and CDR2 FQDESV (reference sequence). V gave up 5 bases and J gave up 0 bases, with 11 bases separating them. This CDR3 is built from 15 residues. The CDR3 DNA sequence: TGTGCCAGCAGCCTATCTCGGAGCTCTGGAAACACCATATATTTT. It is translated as CASSLSRSSGNTIYF.

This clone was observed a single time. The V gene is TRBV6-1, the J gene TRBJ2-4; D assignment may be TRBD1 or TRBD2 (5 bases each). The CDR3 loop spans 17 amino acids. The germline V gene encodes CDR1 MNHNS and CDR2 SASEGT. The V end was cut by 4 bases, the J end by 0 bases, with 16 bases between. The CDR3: CASSGSGGSTAKNIQYF. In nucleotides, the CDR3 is TGTGCCAGCAGTGGTAGTGGGGGAAGTACAGCCAAAAACATTCAGTACTTC.

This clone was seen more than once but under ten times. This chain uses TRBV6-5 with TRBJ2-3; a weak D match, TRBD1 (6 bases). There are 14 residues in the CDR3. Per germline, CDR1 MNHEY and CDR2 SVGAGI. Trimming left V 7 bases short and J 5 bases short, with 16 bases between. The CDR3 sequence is CASTEDSLGDTQYF. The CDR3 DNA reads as TGTGCCAGCACCGAGGACAGTCTAGGAGATACGCAGTATTTT.

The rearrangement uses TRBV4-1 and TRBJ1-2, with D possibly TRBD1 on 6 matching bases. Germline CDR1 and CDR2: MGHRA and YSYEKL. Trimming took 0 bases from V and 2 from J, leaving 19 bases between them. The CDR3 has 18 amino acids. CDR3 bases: TGCGCCAGCAGCCAAGATCGCCCCCAGGGACACGCCAACTATGGCTACACCTTC. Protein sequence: CASSQDRPQGHANYGYTF.

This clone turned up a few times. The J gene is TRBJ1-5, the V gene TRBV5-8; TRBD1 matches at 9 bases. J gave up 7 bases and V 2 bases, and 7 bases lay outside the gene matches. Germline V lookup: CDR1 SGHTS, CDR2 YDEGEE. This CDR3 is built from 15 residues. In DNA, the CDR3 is TGTGCCAGCAGCTTTGTGGGACAGGGAACCCAGCCCCAGCATTTT. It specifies CASSFVGQGTQPQHF. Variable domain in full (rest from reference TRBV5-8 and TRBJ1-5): EAGVTQSPTHLIKTRGQQATLRCSPISGHTSVYWYQQALGLGLQFLLWYDEGEERNRGNFPPRFSGRQFPNYSSELNVNALELEDSALYLCASSFVGQGTQPQHFGDGTRLSIL.

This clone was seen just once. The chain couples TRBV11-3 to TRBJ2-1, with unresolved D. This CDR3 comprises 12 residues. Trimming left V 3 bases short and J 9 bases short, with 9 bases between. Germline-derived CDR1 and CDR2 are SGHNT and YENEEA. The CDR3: CASSFTPSEQFF. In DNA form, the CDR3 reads TGTGCCAGCAGCTTCACTCCGAGTGAGCAGTTCTTC.

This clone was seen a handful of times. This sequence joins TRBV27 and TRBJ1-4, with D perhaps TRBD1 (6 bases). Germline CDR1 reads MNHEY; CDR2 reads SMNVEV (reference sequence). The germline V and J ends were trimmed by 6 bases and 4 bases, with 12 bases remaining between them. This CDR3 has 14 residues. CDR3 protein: CASSPGVGNEKLFF. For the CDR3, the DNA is TGTGCCAGCAGCCCAGGGGTGGGTAATGAAAAACTGTTTTTT.